Detailed here is one T cell receptor beta chain. This entry is derived from a study of blood T cell repertoires in COVID-19. Turning to the study itself: The study drew acute and convalescent COVID-19 samples from the United States, Italy and Spain. The cDNA or gDNA used as material had been derived from T cells, B-cell-depleted T cells, or PBMCs.

The authors' processing: Quantification of nucleated cells was approximated via reference gene primer amplification. The data were produced by immunoSEQ multiplex PCR, yet TCRdb's version contains in-frame clones alone and is incomplete. V and J calls and clone size are as listed in that table; D and trimming were resolved from the DNA. The data hold about 160,000 clones, with 84% observed a single time. Unmatched junction bases numbered 9, after V lost 5 bases and J lost 7 bases. The CDR3 has 15 amino acids. Germline V gene sequence: CDR1 MNHNY, CDR2 SVGAGI (reference sequence). This rearrangement joins TRBV6-6 to TRBJ1-2; 11 positions match TRBD1. The source material was peripheral blood. The sequence derives from a woman older than 75 with acute or convalescent COVID-19. CDR3 coding DNA: TGTGCCAGCAGTCAGGACAGGGGGCGCCTGGGTGGCTACACCTTC. It translates to CASSQDRGRLGGYTF.